Each of the 15 T cell receptor beta chains below was sequenced from the same sample in a study of tissue T cells after allogeneic stem cell transplantation. TCRdb's table, derived via immunoSEQ multiplex PCR, lists solely in-frame clones and lacks some. This sample yields 6,000 or so clones, of which 48% are seen a single time; approximately 5.5% belongs to the top ten. The time point: mouse harvest day 7 after allogeneic transplant. Each mouse received 10^7 T-cell-depleted marrow cells plus 10^6 splenic CD5+ T cells by tail vein. The sample consisted of gut tissue. The receptors shown here come from a female BALB/c mouse given C57BL/6 T cells with graft-versus-host disease after an allogeneic hematopoietic cell transplant.

On this clone itself: Each gene name is a mouse one. The read terminates 1 residue ahead of where the CDR3 ends, so the germline J gene completes it. The J gene is TRBJ1-4, the V gene TRBV3; D unresolved. CDR3 length equals 13 residues. Germline V gives CDR1 SNHLY, CDR2 FYNGKV (reference sequence). V lost 0 bases to trimming and J lost 5 bases, with 4 bases between them. CDR3 bases read: TGTGCCAGCAGCTTAGCCGGGAACGAAAGATTATTT. Its translation is CASSLAGNERLF. The whole CDR3 region reads CASSLAGNERLFF.

This clone has more than one count but fewer than ten. Gene and germline names: mouse. From the germline J gene comes the end of the CDR3, since the read stops 1 residue before it. V usage is TRBV26 and J usage is TRBJ2-2; no clear D. The CDR3 has 14 residues. Germline lookup yields CDR1 KGHPV and CDR2 FQNQEV (reference sequence). Trimming pared 6 bases from V and 0 bases from J, leaving 8 bases between. Partial CDR3 DNA: TGTGCCAGCAGCGACAAAACAAACACCGGGCAGCTCTAC. Protein product: CASSDKTNTGQLY. The CDR3 as a whole reads CASSDKTNTGQLYF.

Concerning this clone: Genes and germline are mouse. The CDR3 end is not reached by the read, which stops 1 residue before it; the germline J gene fills it in. The chain employs TRBV19 and TRBJ1-1; no clear D. V was clipped by 3 bases and J by 1 base, with 7 bases between them. CDR1 is FNHDT, CDR2 SITEND, per germline (reference sequence). This CDR3 spans 13 amino acids. The CDR3 loop reads CASSKTRNTEVFF. CDR3 DNA, as far as it was read: TGTGCCAGCAGTAAGACAAGAAACACAGAAGTCTTC.

In regard to this clone: The germline and genes are mouse ones. The read is 1 residue too short to cover the CDR3 end, so that end is filled in from the germline J gene. The chain carries TRBV3 and TRBJ2-2; D is possibly TRBD1 (5 bases). CDR1 is SNHLY and CDR2 is FYNGKV in the germline V gene (reference sequence). Trimming took 6 bases from V and 0 from J, leaving 8 bases between them. The CDR3 sequence is 14 residues long. This CDR3 is CASRLTANTGQLYF. The part of the CDR3 DNA that was read is TGTGCCAGCAGGTTGACAGCAAACACCGGGCAGCTCTAC.

This clone was counted between two and nine times. Mouse germline and gene names are used. The read ends 1 residue early relative to the CDR3; the germline J gene fills the gap. The gene calls are TRBV13-2 and TRBJ2-7, with D perhaps TRBD2 (5 bases). V was shortened by 0 bases and J by 5 bases, with 9 bases between the two germline ends. The CDR3 runs 13 residues. Germline V gene data show CDR1 as NNHNN and CDR2 as SYGAGS (reference sequence). CDR3 DNA (partial): TGTGCCAGCGGTGATGCACGCTGGGATGAACAGTAC. Protein sequence: CASGDARWDEQY. The complete CDR3 protein is CASGDARWDEQYF.

Comments on this clone: The listed genes are named as in mouse. The sequenced fragment ends 1 residue before the CDR3 boundary, so the rest is inferred from the germline J gene. The chain employs TRBV3 and TRBJ2-2; D is unclear. Trimming left V 4 bases short and J 0 bases short, with 0 bases between. The CDR3 sequence is 12 residues long. The germline V gene encodes CDR1 SNHLY and CDR2 FYNGKV (reference sequence). The chain's CDR3 is CASSSNTGQLYF. The CDR3 DNA, read in part, is TGTGCCAGCAGCTCAAACACCGGGCAGCTCTAC. Full variable domain (rest looked up from reference TRBV3 and TRBJ2-2): GPKVLQIPSHQIIDMGQMVTLNCDPVSNHLYFYWYKQILGQQMEFLVNFYNGKVMEKSKLFKDQFSVERPDGSYFTLKIQPTALEDSAVYFCASSSNTGQLYFGEGSKLTVL.

By frequency in the sample, this clone is medium-sized. The genes and germline here are from mouse. The CDR3 region is CASSPWDRANTGQLYF. The CDR3 bases that were read are TGTGCCAGCAGTCCGTGGGACAGGGCAAACACCGGGCAGCTCTAC. This chain joins TRBV26 and TRBJ2-2, with 9 nucleotides matching TRBD1. The sequence runs out 1 residue before the end of the CDR3; the remainder is reconstructed from the germline J gene. V was pared by 4 bases and J by 0 bases, with 3 bases of the junction left unmatched. Germline V lookup: CDR1 KGHPV, CDR2 FQNQEV (reference sequence). CDR3 length: 16 amino acids.

A note on this clone: The genes and germline here are from mouse. The CDR3 protein is CASGDWGATNYAEQFF. The sequenced part of the CDR3 DNA is TGTGCCAGCGGGGACTGGGGGGCCACTAACTATGCTGAGCAGTTC. V gene TRBV13-2 combines with J gene TRBJ2-1, with TRBD2 matching 11 bases. The observed sequence ends 1 residue before the CDR3 terminus, with the missing tail filled in from the germline J gene. Losses at the gene ends were 5 bases for V and 0 bases for J; bases not matched to a gene: 4. The CDR3 spans 16 residues. Germline assignment: CDR1 NNHNN and CDR2 SYGAGS (reference sequence).

This clone was seen a few times. Gene names and germline refer to mouse. The CDR3 end is not reached by the read, which stops 1 residue before it; the germline J gene fills it in. At the DNA level, this CDR3 is encoded by other sequences in the same sample as well. The chain carries TRBV26 and TRBJ2-3; a possible D gene is TRBD1 (6 bases). This CDR3 is built from 14 residues. Germline-derived CDR1 and CDR2 are KGHPV and FQNQEV (reference sequence). The V end was cut by 5 bases, the J end by 0 bases, with 9 bases between. This CDR3 is CASSRTASAETLYF. CDR3 DNA (partial): TGTGCCAGCAGTAGGACAGCTAGTGCAGAAACGCTGTAT.

A word on this clone: Gene names refer to mouse genes. The read falls 1 residue short of the CDR3 end, and the missing part is taken from the germline J gene. The V gene is TRBV3, the J gene TRBJ1-3, with 9 bases matching TRBD1. The CDR3 has 15 amino acids. Germline V CDR1 and CDR2: SNHLY, FYNGKV (reference sequence). V was pared by 1 base and J by 2 bases, with 0 bases of the junction left unmatched. The CDR3 DNA, read in part, is TGTGCCAGCAGCTTAGACAGGGGGCCTGGAAATACGCTCTAT. As protein: CASSLDRGPGNTLY. The full CDR3 is CASSLDRGPGNTLYF.

Concerning this clone: The gene symbols are mouse symbols. The CDR3 extends 1 residue past the end of the read, so its final part is completed from the germline J gene. This chain uses TRBV23 with TRBJ2-5; TRBD1 is taken as the D call from the table, unchecked against the DNA. CDR1 is KGHTA and CDR2 is FQNQQP in the germline V gene. The CDR3 totals 14 residues. CDR3 DNA (partial): TGCTCCAGCAGAGACAGGGTTAACCAAGACACCCAGTAC. Protein product: CSSRDRVNQDTQY. The CDR3 reads in full as CSSRDRVNQDTQYF. Drawing the rest from reference TRBV23 and TRBJ2-5, the complete variable domain is DAAVTQKPRYLIKMKGQEAEMKCIPEKGHTAVFWYQQKQSKELKFLIYFQNQQPLDQIDMVKERFSAVCPSSSLCSLGIRTCEAEDSALYLCSSRDRVNQDTQYFGPGTRLLVL.

Note on this clone: Gene and germline names: mouse. The read terminates 1 residue ahead of where the CDR3 ends, so the germline J gene completes it. The rearrangement joins TRBV12-1 to TRBJ2-7; no clear D. Trimming took off 0 bases at V and 4 bases at J, with 6 bases between the two ends. From germline, CDR1 is SGHSN and CDR2 HYEKVE. The CDR3 extends over 12 amino acids. The part of the CDR3 DNA that was read is TGTGCCAGCTCTCTCGCGGGGTATGAACAGTAC. Its protein is CASSLAGYEQY. The whole CDR3 protein is CASSLAGYEQYF.

This clone was picked up a small number of times. Mouse gene names apply. The observed sequence ends 1 residue before the CDR3 terminus, with the missing tail filled in from the germline J gene. The chain joins TRBV26 to TRBJ2-1; no firm D call. The V gene's germline CDR1 is KGHPV and CDR2 FQNQEV (reference sequence). CDR3 length: 13 residues. V was trimmed by 6 bases and J by 1 base, leaving 7 bases between them. CDR3 DNA, as far as it was read: TGTGCCAGCAGGAAGGACAACTATGCTGAGCAGTTC. Encoded protein: CASRKDNYAEQF. The complete CDR3 reads CASRKDNYAEQFF.

Regarding this clone: The germline and genes are mouse ones. Coverage ceases 1 residue before the CDR3 finishes, and the germline J gene fills in the end. The rearrangement uses TRBV26 and TRBJ1-6; D might be TRBD1 (6 bases). TRBJ1-6 qualifies as an ORF whose function is uncertain. V was trimmed by 4 bases and J by 4 bases, leaving 8 bases between them. The CDR3 loop spans 14 amino acids. Germline loops: CDR1 KGHPV, CDR2 FQNQEV (reference sequence). CDR3 sequence: CASSPGHYNSPLYF. The CDR3 bases that were read are TGTGCCAGCAGTCCGGGACATTATAATTCGCCCCTCTAC.

Comments on this clone: Any gene name here is a mouse gene name. The read finishes 1 residue shy of the CDR3 end, and the germline J gene is used to complete it. This chain connects TRBV12-1 to TRBJ2-7, with TRBD2 matching 12 bases. The length of the CDR3 is 15 residues. Looked up from germline, CDR1 is SGHSN and CDR2 is HYEKVE. After removal of 2 bases from V and 3 bases from J, the junction contained 4 bases not matched to a gene. The CDR3 here is CASSQGLGGLYEQYF. CDR3 bases read: TGTGCCAGCTCTCAGGGACTGGGGGGTCTCTATGAACAGTAC. The full variable domain, in which reference TRBV12-1 and TRBJ2-7 provide the parts outside the CDR3, is DSGVVQSPRHIIKEKGGRSVLTCIPISGHSNVVWYQQTLGKELKFLIQHYEKVERDKGFLPSRFSVQQFDDYHSEMNMSALELEDSAMYFCASSQGLGGLYEQYFGPGTRLTVL.